A single T cell receptor beta chain is shown here with its context. The authors made the TRB cDNA libraries by 5' RACE using UMI labels. No DNA is given; TCRdb re-called the 5' RACE reads and lists each CDR3 protein once. Its listing shows 100,000 to 150,000 distinct CDR3 sequences. The data belong to a study of CXCR3-negative and CXCR3-positive naive CD8 T cells. Germline V gives CDR1 SGHTA, CDR2 FQGTGA. The length of the CDR3 is 15 residues. The chain employs TRBV7-3 and TRBJ2-7. This TCR derives from a human donor in good health. Some clones in this sample may be carry-over from other donors' samples. Sample: naive CXCR3- CD8+ T cells from blood. Specified subset: CD45RO-CCR7+CD27+CD95- naive CD8+ T cells lacking CXCR3 (TNR3-). Here the CDR3 reads CASSLSAAKMDEQYF.